The 24 T cell receptor beta chains below come from one sample, sequenced in a study of type 1 regulatory T cells (dated by TCRdb to the early 2020s). The research as a whole found: A more restricted TCR repertoire was observed in Tr1 cells than in non-Tr1 cells, and this restriction was interpreted in the study as alloantigen-induced clonal expansion.

Data came from an Illumina MiSeq. The raw public data were reprocessed by TCRdb itself: fastp quality trimming at Q25, MiXCR clonotype calling, in-frame beta chains only. A single entry per CDR3 protein holds the most common genes and DNA from its merged rows. The sample table lists roughly 71,000 distinct CDR3 sequences, 20% to 25% of them with a count of one. 8% to 9% of the sample rests with the top ten. Their specific antigens are unknown. Sequenced input: cultured type 1 regulatory T (Tr1) cells, either the whole culture or a sorted fraction (not recorded which). The cell subset or site label, as the study defines it: type 1 regulatory T cells sorted from the T-allo10 product. These receptors all stem from a human donor in good health.

The chain combines TRBV6-5 with TRBJ2-7; possibly TRBD1 for D (6 bases). V was cut by 0 bases and J by 2 bases, with 11 bases left in between. This CDR3 has 15 residues. CDR1 is MNHEY, CDR2 SVGAGI, per germline. The CDR3 reads CASSYSGGFPYEQYF. Here the CDR3 DNA reads TGTGCCAGCAGTTACTCAGGGGGTTTCCCCTACGAGCAGTACTTC.

The chain uses TRBV12-3 or TRBV12-4 and TRBJ2-5; the D gene is possibly TRBD1 (6 bases). The CDR3 length is 15 residues. Trimming removed 7 bases at V and 0 bases at J, with 15 bases between. CDR3 region: CASTSFQGNQETQYF. Written as DNA, the CDR3 is TGTGCCAGCACCTCATTCCAGGGGAACCAAGAGACCCAGTACTTC.

The chain is built from TRBV20-1 and TRBJ1-5; 9 bases are a match to TRBD1. V lost 3 bases, J lost 4 bases, and 4 bases stayed unmatched. Per the germline V gene, CDR1 is DFQATT and CDR2 is SNEGSKA (reference sequence). This CDR3 has 14 amino acids. The CDR3 DNA reads as TGCAGTGCTAGCCCTGGGACAGGGAATCAGCCCCAGCATTTT. Protein sequence: CSASPGTGNQPQHF.

This clonotype showed up just a few times. This chain joins TRBV6-1 and TRBJ2-3; 8 bases fit TRBD1. The germline V gene encodes CDR1 MNHNS and CDR2 SASEGT. This CDR3 is built from 12 residues. J lost 4 bases, V lost 6 bases, and 0 bases had no gene match. The CDR3 DNA is TGTGCCAGCAGGACAGGGGCAGATACGCAGTATTTT. Amino acid sequence: CASRTGADTQYF.

There are a few counts of this clonotype. This sequence joins TRBV18 and TRBJ1-1; the D is unclear. The CDR3 length is 12 residues. V lost 1 base and J 6 bases, leaving 6 bases between the germline ends. Germline CDR1 is KGHSH and CDR2 is LQKENI. CDR3 DNA: TGTGCCAGCTCACCACTTGGGGCTGAAGCTTTCTTT. Its translation: CASSPLGAEAFF.

The chain employs TRBV3-1 and TRBJ1-5; D ambiguous. Germline V CDR1 and CDR2: LGHDT, YNNKEL (reference sequence). This CDR3 region has 13 residues. Deletions cut 4 bases from V and 5 bases from J, with 9 bases between. CDR3 nucleotides: TGTGCCAGCAGCCGAACTGCTGATCAGCCCCAGCATTTT. Translated: CASSRTADQPQHF.

There are many counts of this clonotype. This rearrangement joins TRBV11-2 to TRBJ2-3, with D maybe TRBD2 (5 bases). Trimming took off 0 bases at V and 3 bases at J, with 10 bases between the two ends. CDR3 size: 15 residues. CDR1 and CDR2 from the germline V gene are SGHAT and FQNNGV. The CDR3 bases are TGTGCCAGCAGCTTAGATCAGAGGGTAACAGATACGCAGTATTTT. Translation: CASSLDQRVTDTQYF.

This clonotype was counted only a few times. The chain carries TRBV30 and TRBJ2-2; possibly TRBD1 or TRBD2 for D (5 bases each). Germline CDR1 and CDR2: GTSNPN and SVGIG (reference sequence). V lost 4 bases, J lost 4 bases, and 16 bases lay in between. CDR3 length: 15 residues. As DNA, the CDR3 is TGTGCCTGGACGGCTCAACTGAGGGGCACCGGGGAGCTGTTTTTT. Translating it yields CAWTAQLRGTGELFF.

The chain is built from TRBV3-1 and TRBJ1-1, with TRBD1 as a possible D gene (5 bases). CDR1 is LGHDT and CDR2 is YNNKEL in the germline V gene (reference sequence). This CDR3 region has 15 residues. V dropped 4 bases and J dropped 4 bases, with 16 bases sitting between them. This CDR3 is CASSPLGGEGTEAFF. CDR3 nucleotides: TGTGCCAGCAGCCCCCTCGGAGGGGAGGGCACTGAAGCTTTCTTT.

This clonotype was observed a few times. The V gene is TRBV20-1, the J gene TRBJ2-1; 8 nucleotides align to TRBD1. From germline, CDR1 is DFQATT and CDR2 SNEGSKA (reference sequence). V lost 1 base, J lost 4 bases, and 3 bases stayed unmatched. This CDR3 has 14 amino acids. CDR3 sequence reads: CSARAGTGYNEQFF. In nucleotides, the CDR3 is TGCAGTGCTAGAGCCGGGACAGGTTACAATGAGCAGTTCTTC.

A few counts support this clonotype. The rearrangement joins TRBV20-1 to TRBJ2-6; 12 bases agree with TRBD1. CDR1 and CDR2 (germline): DFQATT, SNEGSKA (reference sequence). The ends lost 3 bases at V and 15 bases at J; junction bases unmatched: 3. CDR3 size: 12 residues. The CDR3 reads CSASPGQGALTF. The CDR3 nucleotides are TGCAGTGCTAGTCCGGGACAGGGGGCCCTGACTTTC.

This clonotype was picked up a small number of times. The V gene is TRBV20-1, the J gene TRBJ2-1, with 11 bases identical to TRBD2. The CDR3 spans 14 residues. Germline CDR1 is DFQATT and CDR2 is SNEGSKA (reference sequence). The CDR3 reads CRAKLAGAYNEQFF. The CDR3 DNA reads as TGCAGGGCAAAACTAGCGGGAGCCTACAATGAGCAGTTCTTC.

The genes are TRBV12-3 or TRBV12-4 and TRBJ1-5; TRBD1 might be the D (6 bases). The CDR3 runs to 13 residues. Trimming removed 4 bases from V and 5 bases from J, with 9 bases in between. The CDR3 nucleotides are TGTGCCAGCAGTTCGGACAGTTATCAGCCCCAGCATTTT. This gives the protein CASSSDSYQPQHF.

This clonotype counts as medium-sized. CDR3 bases: TGTGCCGGGGGACGCGGGGCCCACGAGCAGTACTTC. Translating it yields CAGGRGAHEQYF. The chain joins TRBV30 to TRBJ2-7, with D possibly being TRBD2 (6 bases). V was shortened by 8 bases and J by 5 bases, with 16 bases between the two germline ends. The CDR3 has 12 amino acids. CDR1 is GTSNPN and CDR2 is SVGIG in the germline V gene (reference sequence).

The gene calls are TRBV5-4 and TRBJ2-3, with 10 bases lining up with TRBD2. Looked up from germline, CDR1 is SGHNT and CDR2 is YYREEE (reference sequence). The junction had 8 bases not matched to a gene; V was cut back by 6 bases and J by 4 bases. This CDR3 is built from 15 residues. This chain's CDR3 is CASIKAGGPPDTQYF. The CDR3 coding sequence is TGTGCCAGCATAAAAGCGGGAGGGCCTCCAGATACGCAGTATTTT.

V is TRBV30 and J is TRBJ2-1; a weak D match, TRBD2 (6 bases). In germline, CDR1 is GTSNPN, CDR2 SVGIG (reference sequence). This CDR3 comprises 15 residues. The V end lost 1 base, the J end lost 7 bases, and 17 bases lay between the germline ends. CDR3 nucleotides: TGTGCCTGGAGTGGCCTCCGACTAGTGTGGAATGAGCAGTTCTTC. Translating it yields CAWSGLRLVWNEQFF.

This clonotype came up many times. The rearrangement joins TRBV6-5 to TRBJ1-2; unclear D gene. The germline V and J ends were trimmed by 6 bases and 8 bases, with 13 bases remaining between them. CDR3 size: 12 residues. The germline V gene has CDR1 MNHEY and CDR2 SVGAGI. In DNA form, the CDR3 reads TGTGCCAGCAGACAGCCAGGAGGAGGCTACACCTTC. It is translated as CASRQPGGGYTF.

The chain recombines TRBV6-5 with TRBJ1-6; D not certain. V was cut by 2 bases and J by 2 bases, with 4 bases left in between. The CDR3 is 14 amino acids. Germline V gene data show CDR1 as MNHEY and CDR2 as SVGAGI. The CDR3 DNA follows: TGTGCCAGCAGTTACCAACCCTATAATTCACCCCTCCACTTT. Translation: CASSYQPYNSPLHF.

The V and J genes are TRBV5-1 and TRBJ2-2; 11 nucleotides agree with TRBD2. Germline CDR1 SGHRS, CDR2 YFSETQ. The CDR3 runs 17 residues. Unmatched junction bases numbered 7, after V lost 2 bases and J lost 4 bases. CDR3 sequence reads: CASSFTSGSSGTGELFF. CDR3 coding DNA: TGCGCCAGCAGCTTTACTAGCGGGAGTAGCGGCACCGGGGAGCTGTTTTTT.

This clonotype was counted only a few times. This sequence joins TRBV7-2 and TRBJ1-1; 8 bases fit TRBD1. The CDR3 runs to 18 residues. V was pared by 1 base and J by 0 bases, with 10 bases of the junction left unmatched. CDR1 and CDR2 (germline): SGHTA, FQGNSA. The CDR3 DNA reads TGTGCCAGCAGCTTAGGCCAAGGACAGGGAATCCTGAACACTGAAGCTTTCTTT. Translation: CASSLGQGQGILNTEAFF.

The V gene is TRBV28, the J gene TRBJ1-1; no reliable D call. Trimming pared 4 bases from V and 0 bases from J, leaving 6 bases between. Germline V gene data show CDR1 as MDHEN and CDR2 as SYDVKM. The CDR3 has 13 residues. CDR3 bases: TGTGCCAGCAGTTCAGGTGTGAACACTGAAGCTTTCTTT. It encodes CASSSGVNTEAFF.

V is TRBV7-2 and J is TRBJ2-7; 7 bases agree with TRBD2. J gave up 6 bases and V 3 bases, and 11 bases lay outside the gene matches. Germline CDR1 SGHTA, CDR2 FQGNSA. The CDR3 totals 15 residues. The chain's CDR3 is CASSFKTGGPIEQYF. CDR3 sequence (DNA): TGTGCCAGCAGCTTTAAGACGGGGGGACCGATCGAGCAGTACTTC.

The rearrangement uses TRBV10-2 and TRBJ2-1, with TRBD2 matching 8 bases. V was clipped by 6 bases and J by 4 bases; unmatched bases: 8. The germline gives CDR1 WSHSY, CDR2 SAAADI. This CDR3 spans 15 amino acids. The CDR3 nucleotides read TGCGCCAGCAGAGTCGGGACTAGTCAGTACAATGAGCAGTTCTTC. Its translation: CASRVGTSQYNEQFF.

The chain is built from TRBV9 and TRBJ1-3; no reliable D call. This CDR3 comprises 15 residues. CDR1 and CDR2 (germline): SGDLS, YYNGEE. Trimming cost V 0 bases and J 4 bases, with 11 bases left between them. The CDR3 region has the DNA TGTGCCAGCAGCGTAGAGGGCAGCGGAGGAAACACCATATATTTT. Its protein product is CASSVEGSGGNTIYF.